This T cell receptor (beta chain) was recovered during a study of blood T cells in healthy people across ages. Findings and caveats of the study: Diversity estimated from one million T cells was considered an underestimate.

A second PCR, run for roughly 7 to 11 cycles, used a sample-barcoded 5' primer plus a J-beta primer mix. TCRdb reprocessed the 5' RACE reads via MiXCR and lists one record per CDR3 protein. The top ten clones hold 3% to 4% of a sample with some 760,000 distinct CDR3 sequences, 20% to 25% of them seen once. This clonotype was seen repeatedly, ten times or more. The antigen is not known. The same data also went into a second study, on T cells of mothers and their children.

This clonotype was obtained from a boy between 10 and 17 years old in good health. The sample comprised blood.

CDR3 bases: TGTGCCAGCAGCTTAGAAGGAACGGGATCCAAAAACATTCAGTACTTC. Translated, it gives CASSLEGTGSKNIQYF. This chain uses TRBV7-9 with TRBJ2-4, with a weak D call TRBD2 (5 bases). The CDR3 sequence is 16 residues long. Germline CDR1 and CDR2: SEHNR and FQNEAQ (reference sequence). The V end was cut by 1 base, the J end by 2 bases, with 12 bases between.